This TCR beta chain was identified in a study of OX40 agonist ivuxolimab in advanced cancers. Overall study: Clinicians treated patients with ivuxolimab, an agonistic anti-OX40 (CD134) antibody. Hepatocellular carcinoma, melanoma, renal cell or head and neck cancer was diagnosed in the dose-escalation patients. Notes on the study in general: Researchers did not establish what antigens the expanded peripheral T cells target.

The length of the CDR3 is 13 residues. V lost 1 base to trimming and J lost 8 bases, with 10 bases between them. Details on this clone: The antigen remains undetermined.

Autoimmune disease history or systemic immunosuppression led to patients being barred. Data came from immunoSEQ multiplex PCR; TCRdb stores just in-frame clones and leaves some out. The sample shows 85,000 to 100,000 clones, approximately 93% of them seen only once. The material sequenced was CD4+ or CD8+ T cells sorted from blood, taken in a trial of the OX40 agonist ivuxolimab. The receptor's source is an adult with an advanced solid tumor such as melanoma, head and neck, liver or kidney cancer. The chain links TRBV5-3 to TRBJ2-1; D may be TRBD2 (6 bases). TRBV5-3 is an open reading frame, and its role is uncertain. The chain's CDR3 is CARSLSTSHEQFF. CDR3 sequence (DNA): TGTGCCAGAAGCTTGTCGACTAGTCATGAGCAGTTCTTC.